This T cell receptor beta chain was sequenced for a study of T cell repertoires in cytomegalovirus infection. For the study at large: The public TCR beta signatures pointed to both CMV infection and matching HLA type.

There are a few counts of this clonotype. What it recognizes is unknown. With 6 bases clipped from V and 2 bases from J, the junction kept 11 bases outside the gene matches. The length of the CDR3 is 16 residues. Germline CDR1 reads MNHEY; CDR2 reads SVGAGI. TCRdb reprocessed the reads via MiXCR and lists one record per CDR3 protein. The table has about 920,000 distinct CDR3 sequences, about a third seen once; the top ten hold over 12%. This rearrangement joins TRBV6-5 to TRBJ2-3; 7 nucleotides match TRBD2. Specimen: cultured CD8+ T cells from PBMCs, collected from culture after CMV antigen stimulation. The TCR was taken from a human donor in good health (CMV status not recorded). Some clones in this sample may be carry-over from other donors' samples. In DNA form, the CDR3 reads TGTGCCAGCAGCAACACGGCTAGCGGACCCACAGATACGCAGTATTTT. Protein: CASSNTASGPTDTQYF.